The source of this TCR beta chain is a study of T-cell memory formation after mild COVID-19. Study-wide findings and caveats: Some clones that responded turned up in pre-infection memory, which suggests that cross-reactive memory joined in. Nothing showed for sure that second-wave clones peaking on day 37 were SARS-CoV-2 specific.

One entry per CDR3 protein results from TCRdb running MiXCR on the 5' RACE reads. Of some 450,000 distinct CDR3 sequences listed, around 20% are singletons. This clonotype was seen only a few times. Its antigen is currently unknown. The receptor was isolated from an adult woman who had mild COVID-19 (a few samples of this study predate the infection). Cell type and time point are not known. The sequenced sample was PBMCs or a T cell subset sorted from them (not recorded which).

The CDR3 bases are TGCAGTGCTAAGGGACTAGCGGGAGTTCTACGCACAGATACGCAGTATTTT. This encodes CSAKGLAGVLRTDTQYF. The V and J genes are TRBV20-1 and TRBJ2-3; 14 bases are a match to TRBD2. The CDR3 loop spans 17 amino acids. Unmatched junction bases numbered 7, after V lost 4 bases and J lost 1 base. Germline V gene data show CDR1 as DFQATT and CDR2 as SNEGSKA (reference sequence).